This T cell receptor (beta chain) comes out of a study of blood T cell repertoires in COVID-19. Profiled with immunoSEQ multiplex PCR; TCRdb holds only in-frame clones, not every one. The sample includes roughly 120,000 clones, 75% to 85% of them seen just once. V shed 9 bases and J 0 bases; nucleotides not matched to a gene: 9. The CDR3 spans 16 residues. From germline, CDR1 is LNHDA and CDR2 SQIVND (reference sequence). V and J are TRBV19 and TRBJ1-5, with TRBD1 matching 9 bases. The clonotype was recovered from a woman between 55 and 75 years old with acute or convalescent COVID-19. Sequencing was done on a sample of peripheral blood. CDR3 sequence: CARTPGQGRSNQPQHF. The CDR3 DNA is TGTGCCAGAACCCCCGGACAGGGGCGTAGCAATCAGCCCCAGCATTTT.